Here is one T cell receptor beta chain with its context. Its antigen is not known. The data belong to a study of T cell responses to AZD1222 COVID-19 vaccine. Only in-frame clones appear in the TCRdb table, and some are missing; sequencing was by immunoSEQ multiplex PCR. The repertoire consists of approximately 77,000 clones, with around 92% occurring once and the leading ten covering approximately 6.5%. Study outcomes and limitations: Seropositive AZD1222 recipients at baseline numbered only five or six.

CDR1 and CDR2 (germline): MNHEY, SVGEGT. The CDR3 consists of 13 residues. Trimming took off 6 bases at V and 7 bases at J, with 12 bases between the two ends. The TCR comes from an adult in good health. The material sequenced was peripheral blood, taken on day 0 of MenACWY control vaccination. The rearrangement joins TRBV6-2 or TRBV6-3 to TRBJ1-4; D is unresolved. Here the CDR3 reads CASSPLGREKLFF. Here the CDR3 DNA reads TGTGCCAGCAGCCCCCTCGGACGTGAAAAACTGTTTTTT.